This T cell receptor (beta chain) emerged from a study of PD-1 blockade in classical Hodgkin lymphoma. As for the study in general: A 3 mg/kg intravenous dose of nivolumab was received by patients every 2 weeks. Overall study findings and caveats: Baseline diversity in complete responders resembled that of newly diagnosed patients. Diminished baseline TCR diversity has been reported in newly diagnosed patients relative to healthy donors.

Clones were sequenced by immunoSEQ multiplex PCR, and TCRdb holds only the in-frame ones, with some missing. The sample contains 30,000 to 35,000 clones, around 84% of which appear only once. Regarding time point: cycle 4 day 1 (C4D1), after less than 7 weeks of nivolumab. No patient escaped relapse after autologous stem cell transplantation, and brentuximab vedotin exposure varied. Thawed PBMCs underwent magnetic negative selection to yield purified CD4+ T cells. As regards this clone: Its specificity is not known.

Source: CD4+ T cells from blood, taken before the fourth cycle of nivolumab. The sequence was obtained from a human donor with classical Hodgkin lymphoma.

The DNA for the CDR3 is TGTGCCAGTAGTATCCCCACCTTAGCCAAAAACATTCAGTACTTC. Its translation is CASSIPTLAKNIQYF. V gene TRBV19 combines with J gene TRBJ2-4; the D is unclear. The V end was cut by 3 bases, the J end by 0 bases, with 9 bases between. Per germline, CDR1 LNHDA and CDR2 SQIVND (reference sequence). This CDR3 has 15 residues.